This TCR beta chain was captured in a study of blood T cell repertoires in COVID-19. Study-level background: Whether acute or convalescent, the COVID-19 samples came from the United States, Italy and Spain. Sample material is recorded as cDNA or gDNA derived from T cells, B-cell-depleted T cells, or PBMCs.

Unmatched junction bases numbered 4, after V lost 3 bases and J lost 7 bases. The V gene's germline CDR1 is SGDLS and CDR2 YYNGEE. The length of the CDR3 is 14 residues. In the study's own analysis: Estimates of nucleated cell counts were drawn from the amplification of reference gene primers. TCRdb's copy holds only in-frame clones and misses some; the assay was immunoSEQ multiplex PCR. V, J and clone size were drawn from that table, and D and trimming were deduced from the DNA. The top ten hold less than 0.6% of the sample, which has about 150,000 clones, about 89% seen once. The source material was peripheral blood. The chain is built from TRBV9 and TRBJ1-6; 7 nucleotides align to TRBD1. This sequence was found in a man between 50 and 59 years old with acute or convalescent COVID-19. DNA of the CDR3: TGTGCCAGCAGCGCCGGGACAGAGAATTCACCCCTCCACTTT. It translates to CASSAGTENSPLHF. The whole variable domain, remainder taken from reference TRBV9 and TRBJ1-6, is DSGVTQTPKHLITATGQRVTLRCSPRSGDLSVYWYQQSLDQGLQFLIQYYNGEERAKGNILERFSAQQFPDLHSELNLSSLELGDSALYFCASSAGTENSPLHFGNGTRLTVT.